Within the sample, the clone carrying this T cell receptor (beta chain) is medium-sized (0.01 to 0.1%). As yet, its antigen is unknown. TCRdb fed the PCR reads into MiXCR, producing one record per CDR3 protein. The sample shows about 40,000 distinct CDR3 sequences, nearly 25% of them seen only once. This CDR3 has 12 residues. Germline V gives CDR1 LGHNA, CDR2 YSLEER. These data come from a study of molecular identifiers for immune sequencing clone quantification. Study-level information: Replicates involved a five-way split of RNA from around 20,000 or 99,000 naive CD8 cells, with sequencing of four.

Broader study findings: Barcode sharing among identical TCR molecules could make large clones appear smaller.

The clonotype originates from a human donor in good health. Some libraries in this study had Jurkat cell RNA spiked in. The chain carries TRBV4-3 and TRBJ2-7, with D maybe TRBD2 (6 bases). The sample consisted of naive CD8+ T cells from blood, with Jurkat cell RNA spiked in. Specified subset: FACS-sorted CD8+CD4-CCR7+CD45RA+ naive T cells. The CDR3 is CASLTTGVGWSV. The CDR3 DNA reads as TGCGCCAGCCTTACGACGGGGGTGGGGTGGTCAGTC.